This is a list of T cell receptor beta chains from one sample in a study of blood T cell repertoires in COVID-19. Sequencing used immunoSEQ multiplex PCR; TCRdb keeps in-frame clones, though not all of them. The profile shows about 480,000 clones, roughly 88% of them singletons. Sample: PBMCs or T cells enriched from blood (not recorded which). Source of these receptors: a woman between 40 and 50 years old who had recovered from COVID-19. CDR3s leave out the opening cysteine and the closing phenylalanine or tryptophan. The listing skips clone size in some rows; elsewhere it reads once, few, many or a size class.

size: few; V: TRBV7-2; J: TRBJ1-4; CDR3: ASSPHSGLFVEKLF
size: once; V: TRBV7-9; J: TRBJ2-3; CDR3: ASSLGQGEADTQY
size: .; V: TRBV10-3; J: TRBJ2-3; CDR3: AISYQTTPRDTQY
size: .; V: TRBV30; J: TRBJ2-3; CDR3: AWRRSGSGRAAHTQY
size: .; V: TRBV19; J: TRBJ2-7; CDR3: ASSSPGLAGVNEQY
size: once; V: TRBV4-2; J: TRBJ2-5; CDR3: ASSQGGQGGETQY
size: .; V: TRBV5-6; J: TRBJ1-2; CDR3: ASSLADRGYGYT
size: .; V: TRBV5-1; J: TRBJ1-5; CDR3: ASSLRTGDQPQH
size: .; V: TRBV5-1; J: TRBJ1-3; CDR3: ASSFGQGSDTIY
size: .; V: TRBV11-2; J: TRBJ2-7; CDR3: ASSRMGQGSYEQY
size: .; V: TRBV14; J: TRBJ1-6; CDR3: ASTQLNNSPLH
size: .; V: TRBV4-2; J: TRBJ2-5; CDR3: ASSQGDRDSETQY
size: .; V: TRBV6-5; J: TRBJ1-2; CDR3: ASSYNEGAGYGYT
size: .; V: TRBV21-1; J: TRBJ1-5; CDR3: ASSKDHRGSNQPQH
size: .; V: TRBV4-3; J: TRBJ2-1; CDR3: ASSQDGISEYNEQF
size: .; V: TRBV27; J: TRBJ2-5; CDR3: ASRKLGLAGGETQY
size: .; V: TRBV19; J: TRBJ2-3; CDR3: ASSSRGGMGTDTQY
size: .; V: TRBV14; J: TRBJ2-7; CDR3: ASSQSAGDLYEQY
size: .; V: TRBV7-2; J: TRBJ2-7; CDR3: ASSSDRVYEQY
size: .; V: TRBV19; J: TRBJ1-2; CDR3: ASRPGGTNGYT
size: .; V: TRBV18; J: TRBJ2-1; CDR3: ASSPPITGTGGDEQF
size: .; V: TRBV2; J: TRBJ2-7; CDR3: ASRGTSGFYEQY
size: .; V: TRBV29-1; J: TRBJ2-5; CDR3: SVNRDRGTQETQY
size: once; V: TRBV4-3; J: TRBJ2-2; CDR3: ASSQAAAGELF
size: .; V: TRBV27; J: TRBJ2-7; CDR3: ASSRGGSYEQY
size: .; V: TRBV4-3; J: TRBJ1-5; CDR3: ASSQDPGGENQPQH
size: .; V: TRBV12-3/TRBV12-4; J: TRBJ2-7; CDR3: ASSLLVPYEQY
size: .; V: TRBV5-1; J: TRBJ1-3; CDR3: ASSLRSSGNTIY
size: .; V: TRBV27; J: TRBJ1-1; CDR3: ASSLRDTEAF
size: few; V: TRBV14; J: TRBJ2-7; CDR3: ASSRSAVSYEQY
size: .; V: TRBV18; J: TRBJ2-7; CDR3: ASSPDRAPSYEQY
size: few; V: TRBV3-1/TRBV3-2; J: TRBJ1-1; CDR3: ASSLQNTEAF
size: .; V: TRBV5-4; J: TRBJ2-2; CDR3: ASSFGGRGGGDTGELF
size: .; V: TRBV11-3; J: TRBJ1-2; CDR3: ASSPARQGRSA
size: .; V: TRBV28; J: TRBJ1-4; CDR3: ASSFSTAYEKLF
size: .; V: TRBV28; J: TRBJ1-3; CDR3: ASSSIIGTFGNTIY
size: .; V: TRBV27; J: TRBJ1-3; CDR3: ASSFSSGNTIY
size: .; V: TRBV11-2; J: TRBJ2-5; CDR3: ASSWGLAGGGETQY
size: .; V: TRBV5-1; J: TRBJ2-1; CDR3: ASSIGTSGSNEQF
size: .; V: TRBV11-3; J: TRBJ2-1; CDR3: ASSPRTGFNEQF
size: .; V: TRBV5-1; J: TRBJ2-3; CDR3: ASSLGDRTSDTQY